This T cell receptor (beta chain) is from a study of early T cells in non-severe SARS-CoV-2 infection. The wider study: Chains stayed unpaired after sequencing of bulk RNA from unsorted whole blood. Study-wide results and caveats: Using VDJdb, the matching emphasized anti-spike CD8 responses while missing private and CD4 specificities.

Comments on this clonotype: Its matching antigen is unknown.

Germline V gene sequence: CDR1 SGHTA, CDR2 FQGNSA. CDR3 length: 14 residues. Deletions cut 3 bases from V and 4 bases from J, with 11 bases between. Individual cDNA molecules were tagged with unique molecular identifiers, the study reported. TCRdb re-called the 5' RACE reads with MiXCR, one entry per CDR3 protein. The repertoire holds about 59,000 distinct CDR3 sequences, with around 13% as singletons. V usage is TRBV7-2 and J usage is TRBJ2-3; tentative D call: TRBD2 (6 bases). The clonotype comes from an adult who was a healthcare worker with PCR-confirmed SARS-CoV-2 infection or an uninfected control (not recorded which). Sample: whole blood, taken at baseline. Here the CDR3 reads CASSLGLSPDTQYF. As DNA, the CDR3 is TGTGCCAGCAGCTTGGGACTCTCCCCAGATACGCAGTATTTT.